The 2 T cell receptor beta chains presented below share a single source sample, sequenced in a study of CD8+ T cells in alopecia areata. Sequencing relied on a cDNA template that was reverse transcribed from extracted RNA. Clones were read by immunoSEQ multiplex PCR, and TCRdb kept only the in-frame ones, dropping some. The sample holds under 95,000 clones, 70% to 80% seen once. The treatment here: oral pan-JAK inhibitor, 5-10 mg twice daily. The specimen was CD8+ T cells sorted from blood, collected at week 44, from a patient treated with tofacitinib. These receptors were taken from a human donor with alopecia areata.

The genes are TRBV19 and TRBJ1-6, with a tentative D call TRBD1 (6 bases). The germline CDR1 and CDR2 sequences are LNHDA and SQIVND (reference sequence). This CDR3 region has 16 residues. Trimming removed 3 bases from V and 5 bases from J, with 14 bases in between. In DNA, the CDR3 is TGTGCCAGTAGTATTATGGCAGGGGCGAATAATTCACCCCTCCACTTT. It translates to CASSIMAGANNSPLHF.

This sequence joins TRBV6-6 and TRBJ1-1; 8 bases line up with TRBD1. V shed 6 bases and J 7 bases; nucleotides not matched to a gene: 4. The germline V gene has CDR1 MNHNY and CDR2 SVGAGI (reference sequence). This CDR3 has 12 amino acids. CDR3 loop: CASSPDRVEAFF. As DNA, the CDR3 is TGTGCCAGCAGCCCGGACAGGGTTGAAGCTTTCTTT.